The present TCR beta chain was sequenced within a study of patients and donors after allogeneic stem cell transplantation. The CDR3 has 14 amino acids. Germline CDR1 and CDR2: MNHEY and SVGAGI. V lost 2 bases, J lost 4 bases, and 11 bases lay in between. TCRdb redid the calling of the RT-PCR reads with MiXCR, one entry per CDR3 protein. In the table there are hundreds of thousands of distinct CDR3 sequences, about a sixth of which are singletons. This clonotype was found a few times. Source material: blood, either unsorted or a sorted T cell fraction (not recorded which). This clonotype was sampled from a human donor who was either an allogeneic HSCT recipient or a stem cell or donor lymphocyte infusion donor (not recorded which). It is not recorded whose cells these are; they may come from a transplant donor. The V gene is TRBV6-5, the J gene TRBJ1-1; D remains unclear. The CDR3, as DNA: TGTGCCAGCAGTTACGGACGGGGTTTCACTGAAGCTTTCTTT. Its protein is CASSYGRGFTEAFF.